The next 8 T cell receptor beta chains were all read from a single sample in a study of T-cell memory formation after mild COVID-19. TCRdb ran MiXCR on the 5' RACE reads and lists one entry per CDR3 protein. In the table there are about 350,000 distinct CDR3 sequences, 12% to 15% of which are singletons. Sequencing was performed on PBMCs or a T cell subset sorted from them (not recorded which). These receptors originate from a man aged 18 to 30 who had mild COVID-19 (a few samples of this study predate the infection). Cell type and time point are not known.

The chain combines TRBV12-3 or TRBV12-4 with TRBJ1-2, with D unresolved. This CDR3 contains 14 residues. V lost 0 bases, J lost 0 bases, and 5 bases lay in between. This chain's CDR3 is CASSLAYANYGYTF. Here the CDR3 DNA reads TGTGCCAGCAGTTTAGCGTACGCTAACTATGGCTACACCTTC.

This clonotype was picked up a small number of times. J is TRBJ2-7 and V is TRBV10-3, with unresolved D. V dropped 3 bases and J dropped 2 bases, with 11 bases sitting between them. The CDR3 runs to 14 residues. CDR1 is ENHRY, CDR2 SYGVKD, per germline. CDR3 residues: CAISEGPPAYEQYF. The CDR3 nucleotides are TGTGCCATCAGTGAAGGGCCTCCCGCCTACGAGCAGTACTTC.

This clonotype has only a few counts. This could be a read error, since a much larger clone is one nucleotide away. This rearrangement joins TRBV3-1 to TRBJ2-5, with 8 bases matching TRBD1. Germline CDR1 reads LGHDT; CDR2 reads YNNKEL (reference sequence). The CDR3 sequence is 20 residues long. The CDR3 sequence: CASSQDARHRGALDPEIQYF. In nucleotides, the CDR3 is TGTGCCAGCAGCCAAGACGCCCGGCACAGGGGGGCGCTAGATCCCGAGATCCAGTACTTC.

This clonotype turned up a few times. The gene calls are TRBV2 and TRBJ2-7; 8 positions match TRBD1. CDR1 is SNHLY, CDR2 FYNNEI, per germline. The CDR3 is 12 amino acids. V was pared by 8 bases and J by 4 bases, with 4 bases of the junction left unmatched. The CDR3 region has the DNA TGTGCCAGCGGGCGACAGGGGTACGAGCAGTACGTC. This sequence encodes CASGRQGYEQYV.

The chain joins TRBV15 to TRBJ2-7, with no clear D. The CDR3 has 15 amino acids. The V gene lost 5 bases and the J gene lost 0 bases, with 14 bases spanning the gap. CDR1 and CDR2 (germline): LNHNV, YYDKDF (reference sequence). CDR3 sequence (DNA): TGTGCCACCAGCCCCCGGACGGTAAGCTCCTACGAGCAGTACTTC. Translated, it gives CATSPRTVSSYEQYF.

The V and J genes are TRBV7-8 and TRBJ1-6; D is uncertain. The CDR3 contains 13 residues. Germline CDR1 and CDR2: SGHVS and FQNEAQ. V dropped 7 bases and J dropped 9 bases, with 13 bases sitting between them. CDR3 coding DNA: TGTGCCAGCACCACAGCGGTTGGTTCACCCCTCCACTTT. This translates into CASTTAVGSPLHF.

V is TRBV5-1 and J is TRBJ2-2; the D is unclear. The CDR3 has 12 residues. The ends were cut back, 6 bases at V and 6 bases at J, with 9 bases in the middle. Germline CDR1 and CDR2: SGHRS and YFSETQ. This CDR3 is CASNSGPGELFF. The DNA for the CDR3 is TGCGCCAGCAACTCCGGCCCCGGGGAGCTGTTTTTT.

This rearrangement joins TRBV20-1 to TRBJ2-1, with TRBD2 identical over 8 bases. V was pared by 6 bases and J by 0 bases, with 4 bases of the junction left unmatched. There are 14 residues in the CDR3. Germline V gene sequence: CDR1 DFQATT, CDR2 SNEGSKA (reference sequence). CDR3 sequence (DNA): TGCAGTGCCGGGGGGGTCTACTCCTACAATGAGCAGTTCTTC. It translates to CSAGGVYSYNEQFF.